This T cell receptor beta chain was obtained from a study of shared T cell receptors in the human thymus. This table comes from immunoSEQ multiplex PCR, and its TCRdb copy is limited to in-frame clones, with some not included. Of hundreds of thousands of clones in the sample, roughly 90% were seen once. This CDR3 comprises 14 residues. Between the trimmed V and J ends, which lost 4 bases and 5 bases, there was a span of 14 bases. Germline V gene data show CDR1 as MGHRA and CDR2 as YSYEKL. These data are also associated with another study on human thymus T cells.

V and J are TRBV4-1 and TRBJ1-1, with D possibly being TRBD1 (5 bases). The TCR originated in a boy less than two years old with a congenital heart defect. The sample comprised thymocytes. CDR3 in DNA: TGCGCCAGCAGCCCTCATGCGGGGGAGACTGAAGCTTTCTTT. Its protein product is CASSPHAGETEAFF.